Listed here are 26 T cell receptor beta chains from one sample, sequenced in a study of beta chain features in type 1 diabetes. Study-wide points: A moderate, significant TCRB CDR3 shortening appeared in type 1 diabetes across four CD4+ subsets.

Every isolated RNA sample was fully reverse transcribed, so sequencing captured expressed TCRB transcripts. The repertoire was sequenced with immunoSEQ multiplex PCR; TCRdb's copy has only in-frame clones and lacks some. The data show more than 300,000 clones, with 7% to 10% seen just once and 0.9% to 1.1% held by the top ten. Antigens of these TCRs are unknown. The sample taken for sequencing was central memory CD4+ T cells from blood. The receptors were gathered from a man aged 25 to 45 with type 1 diabetes.

The chain carries TRBV10-3 and TRBJ1-6, with no clear D. CDR1 and CDR2 from the germline V gene are ENHRY and SYGVKD. There are 14 residues in the CDR3. V gave up 10 bases and J gave up 2 bases, with 12 bases separating them. The CDR3 is CATPRRPYNSPLHF. The CDR3 DNA follows: TGTGCCACCCCCAGGCGTCCCTATAATTCACCCCTCCACTTT.

This clone was observed a few times. The chain joins TRBV30 to TRBJ1-1, with a tentative D call TRBD1 (5 bases). Germline CDR1 reads GTSNPN; CDR2 reads SVGIG (reference sequence). The germline V and J ends were trimmed by 4 bases and 3 bases, with 12 bases remaining between them. The CDR3 runs 13 residues. The CDR3 DNA follows: TGTGCCTGGAACCAAGGGGTTTACACTGAAGCTTTCTTT. Amino acid sequence: CAWNQGVYTEAFF.

This clone was counted between two and nine times. J is TRBJ1-1 and V is TRBV6-6; 7 bases match TRBD1. The CDR3 length is 14 residues. Unmatched junction bases numbered 10, after V lost 7 bases and J lost 5 bases. Germline CDR1 and CDR2: MNHNY and SVGAGI (reference sequence). The chain's CDR3 is CASNPQGKGTEAFF. The CDR3 DNA sequence: TGTGCCAGCAACCCACAGGGGAAGGGGACTGAAGCTTTCTTT.

This clone appeared a few times. V is TRBV5-1 and J is TRBJ2-5; TRBD2 agrees at 8 bases. The germline V gene has CDR1 SGHRS and CDR2 YFSETQ. The CDR3 has 16 residues. The trim removed 4 bases at V and 2 bases at J, leaving 10 bases unmatched. The CDR3 region is CASSQSALAGQETQYF. The CDR3 coding sequence is TGCGCCAGCAGCCAGTCCGCTCTAGCGGGTCAAGAGACCCAGTACTTC.

This clone was observed a few times. The DNA for the CDR3 is TGTGCCAGCAGCCCCGCGGGACCCCGGGGGGCCACTGAAGCTTTCTTT. Translated, it gives CASSPAGPRGATEAFF. This sequence joins TRBV7-9 and TRBJ1-1; weak D call: TRBD1 (6 bases). The CDR3 is 16 residues long. Trimming left V 5 bases short and J 4 bases short, with 20 bases between. CDR1 SEHNR and CDR2 FQNEAQ come from the germline V gene (reference sequence).

The V gene is TRBV9, the J gene TRBJ2-1; a possible D gene is TRBD2 (5 bases). The V end was cut by 4 bases, the J end by 6 bases, with 26 bases between. The CDR3 runs 18 residues. Germline V gene lookup returns CDR1 SGDLS and CDR2 YYNGEE. The CDR3 coding sequence is TGTGCCAGCAGCTCAACGGGGATAGCTCAAAAGATGGGCAATGAGCAGTTCTTC. Residues: CASSSTGIAQKMGNEQFF.

This chain links TRBV2 with TRBJ2-5; tentative D call: TRBD2 (6 bases). From germline, CDR1 is SNHLY and CDR2 FYNNEI. V shed 8 bases and J shed 4 bases, with 17 bases lying between them. The CDR3 length is 14 residues. The CDR3 loop is CASSRRRDVETQYF. The CDR3 bases are TGTGCCAGCTCTCGACGGAGGGATGTAGAGACCCAGTACTTC.

The chain combines TRBV6-5 with TRBJ2-7; TRBD1 agrees at 8 bases. The CDR3 has 14 amino acids. Germline V CDR1 and CDR2: MNHEY, SVGAGI. V lost 5 bases, J lost 2 bases, and 5 bases stayed unmatched. The CDR3 protein is CASSRGQGPYEQYF. Here the CDR3 DNA reads TGTGCCAGCAGTCGCGGACAGGGTCCCTACGAGCAGTACTTC.

The rearrangement links TRBV9 to TRBJ1-2; D gene uncertain. Looked up from germline, CDR1 is SGDLS and CDR2 is YYNGEE. This CDR3 spans 15 amino acids. V was trimmed by 0 bases and J by 4 bases, leaving 13 bases between them. CDR3 residues: CASSVAVGSTYGYTF. Written as DNA, the CDR3 is TGTGCCAGCAGCGTAGCTGTGGGCAGCACCTATGGCTACACCTTC.

The sample holds many counts of this clone. The chain combines TRBV4-1 with TRBJ2-7; TRBD1 agrees at 8 bases. The germline V gene encodes CDR1 MGHRA and CDR2 YSYEKL. CDR3 length equals 16 residues. V lost 0 bases, J lost 3 bases, and 7 bases stayed unmatched. Written as DNA, the CDR3 is TGCGCCAGCAGCCAAGACACAGGGGGGATCCGCTACGAGCAGTACTTC. It yields the protein CASSQDTGGIRYEQYF.

The chain employs TRBV9 and TRBJ2-5; 10 bases agree with TRBD1. The DNA matches TRBJ2-7 better at its end, which makes the J call doubtful. There are 13 residues in the CDR3. The germline CDR1 and CDR2 sequences are SGDLS and YYNGEE. The CDR3 loop reads CASSGTGGYEQYF. The CDR3 DNA reads as TGTGCCAGCAGCGGGACAGGGGGCTACGAGCAGTACTTC.

The rearrangement uses TRBV7-6 and TRBJ2-2; possibly TRBD1 for D (6 bases). CDR1 is SGHVS and CDR2 is FNYEAQ in the germline V gene. With 3 bases removed from V and 6 bases from J, the gap between germline ends came to 8 bases. CDR3 length: 13 amino acids. The CDR3 bases are TGTGCCAGCAGCTTGGACAGATCCGGGGAGCTGTTTTTT. Protein: CASSLDRSGELFF.

The rearrangement links TRBV6-5 to TRBJ1-2; 10 nucleotides match TRBD1. Trimming at V came to 8 bases and at J to 2 bases, leaving 5 bases not matched to a gene. The CDR3 has 14 amino acids. CDR1 and CDR2 from the germline V gene are MNHEY and SVGAGI. CDR3 sequence reads: CASGGDRGNYGYTF. For the CDR3, the DNA is TGTGCCAGCGGAGGGGACAGGGGAAACTATGGCTACACCTTC.

The V gene is TRBV7-2, the J gene TRBJ2-3; 12 positions agree with TRBD2. Germline V CDR1 and CDR2: SGHTA, FQGNSA. CDR3 length equals 16 residues. The J segment lost 5 bases and the V segment lost 5 bases, leaving 8 bases of the junction unmatched. CDR3 loop: CASSLGTSGPLDTQYF. CDR3 in DNA: TGTGCCAGCAGCCTCGGGACTAGCGGGCCCTTAGATACGCAGTATTTT.

The chain combines TRBV15 with TRBJ1-2; possibly TRBD1 for D (6 bases). The CDR3 is 15 amino acids. Germline loops: CDR1 LNHNV, CDR2 YYDKDF (reference sequence). The germline V and J ends were trimmed by 4 bases and 0 bases, with 12 bases remaining between them. DNA of the CDR3: TGTGCCACCAGCAAGGGGGGCCTAACTAACTATGGCTACACCTTC. It specifies CATSKGGLTNYGYTF.

This chain links TRBV6-5 with TRBJ2-1; 8 bases match TRBD2. Germline V lookup: CDR1 MNHEY, CDR2 SVGAGI. With V trimmed by 10 bases and J by 7 bases, 9 bases remained unmatched. The CDR3 has 13 residues. The CDR3 sequence is CAIRRGEHNEQFF. Written as DNA, the CDR3 is TGTGCCATCAGGCGGGGGGAACATAATGAGCAGTTCTTC.

This clone was found a few times. The rearrangement joins TRBV4-3 to TRBJ1-5, with 7 bases matching TRBD1. The length of the CDR3 is 13 residues. CDR1 and CDR2 (germline): LGHNA, YSLEER. V shed 4 bases and J 5 bases; nucleotides not matched to a gene: 2. CDR3 in DNA: TGCGCCAGCAGCCCGGGACAGCATCAGCCCCAGCATTTT. This sequence encodes CASSPGQHQPQHF.

This sequence joins TRBV25-1 and TRBJ1-4; 9 nucleotides align to TRBD1. Germline values: CDR1 MGHDK, CDR2 SYGVNS. V gave up 5 bases and J gave up 4 bases; unmatched junction bases: 2. The CDR3 contains 14 residues. This CDR3 is CASSRTGDNEKLFF. The CDR3 DNA sequence: TGTGCCAGCAGTAGGACAGGGGATAATGAAAAACTGTTTTTT.

This clone was detected only a few times. The gene calls are TRBV5-6 and TRBJ1-1; D call uncertain. Germline assignment: CDR1 SGHDT and CDR2 YYEEEE. The CDR3 totals 17 residues. V was trimmed by 7 bases and J by 0 bases, leaving 22 bases between them. CDR3 residues: CASVLLSGNLMNTEAFF. The CDR3 DNA follows: TGTGCCAGCGTGCTTTTGTCGGGGAACCTCATGAACACTGAAGCTTTCTTT.

This clone has a handful of counts. The chain carries TRBV4-3 and TRBJ2-2, with D unresolved. The CDR3 covers 18 residues. Germline values: CDR1 LGHNA, CDR2 YSLEER. The germline V and J ends were trimmed by 1 base and 3 bases, with 18 bases remaining between them. This chain's CDR3 is CASSQGRLGQWDTGELFF. The CDR3 bases are TGCGCCAGCAGCCAAGGCCGGCTCGGGCAGTGGGACACCGGGGAGCTGTTTTTT.

In its sample, this clone was seen a few times. The chain combines TRBV2 with TRBJ2-6; unclear D gene. V dropped 3 bases and J dropped 0 bases, with 12 bases sitting between them. The germline CDR1 and CDR2 sequences are SNHLY and FYNNEI. This CDR3 spans 17 amino acids. The CDR3 DNA sequence: TGTGCCAGCAGTGACGATCCGCCAATCTCTGGGGCCAACGTCCTGACTTTC. Its protein product is CASSDDPPISGANVLTF.

This clone was seen only a few times. J is TRBJ1-2 and V is TRBV6-5, with D possibly TRBD1 on 5 matching bases. V was clipped by 1 base and J by 4 bases, with 10 bases between them. This CDR3 is built from 14 residues. From germline, CDR1 is MNHEY and CDR2 SVGAGI. The CDR3 region has the DNA TGTGCCAGCAGTTACTTTCAGGGTTCCTATGGCTACACCTTC. Its translation: CASSYFQGSYGYTF.

V is TRBV9 and J is TRBJ2-1; D not resolved. Germline CDR1 SGDLS, CDR2 YYNGEE. CDR3 length equals 14 residues. V shed 4 bases and J shed 8 bases, with 16 bases lying between them. The CDR3 sequence: CASSSSGLGDEQFF. The CDR3 DNA is TGTGCCAGCAGCTCCTCGGGTCTCGGCGATGAGCAGTTCTTC.

This clone was found many times. The V gene is TRBV7-9, the J gene TRBJ2-3; 12 nucleotides line up with TRBD1. V shed 6 bases and J 6 bases; nucleotides not matched to a gene: 7. Per germline, CDR1 SEHNR and CDR2 FQNEAQ (reference sequence). The CDR3 has 15 amino acids. CDR3 coding DNA: TGTGCCAGCAGGAGCTCGGGACAGGGGGCTGATACGCAGTATTTT. This sequence encodes CASRSSGQGADTQYF.

This clone was detected only a few times. The chain carries TRBV6-6 and TRBJ2-7, with 14 bases matching TRBD2. Trimming removed 5 bases from V and 6 bases from J; junction bases left unmatched: 9. The CDR3 runs to 16 residues. Germline V gene data show CDR1 as MNHNY and CDR2 as SVGAGI (reference sequence). DNA for the CDR3: TGTGCCAGCAGTCCCAGGGGACTAGCGGGGGCCCTCGAGCAGTACTTC. Amino acid sequence: CASSPRGLAGALEQYF.

The chain combines TRBV27 with TRBJ1-1; D is undetermined. Germline CDR1 MNHEY, CDR2 SMNVEV (reference sequence). Trimming pared 3 bases from V and 0 bases from J, leaving 5 bases between. CDR3 size: 13 residues. The CDR3 reads CASSFNLNTEAFF. The DNA of the CDR3 is TGTGCCAGCAGTTTCAACTTGAACACTGAAGCTTTCTTT.